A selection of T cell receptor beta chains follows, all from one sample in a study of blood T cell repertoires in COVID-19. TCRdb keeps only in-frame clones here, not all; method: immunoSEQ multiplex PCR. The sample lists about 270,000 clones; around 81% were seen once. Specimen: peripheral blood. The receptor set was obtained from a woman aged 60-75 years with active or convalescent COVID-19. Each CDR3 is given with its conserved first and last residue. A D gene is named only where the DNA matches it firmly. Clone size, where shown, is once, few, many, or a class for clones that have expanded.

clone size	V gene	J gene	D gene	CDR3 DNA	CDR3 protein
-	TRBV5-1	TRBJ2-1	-	TGCGCCAGCAGCCCTGGAACAGGGACCTACAATGAGCAGTTCTTC	CASSPGTGTYNEQFF
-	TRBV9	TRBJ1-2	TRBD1	TGTGCCAGCAGCGTAGAAAACAGGGGAAACTATGGCTACACCTTC	CASSVENRGNYGYTF
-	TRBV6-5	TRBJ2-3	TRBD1	TGTGCCGCATCCCTTAGGGGGCCAACAGATACGCAGTATTTT	CAASLRGPTDTQYF
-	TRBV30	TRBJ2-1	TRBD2	TGTGCCTGGAAAACTAGCGGGGGGGCCGCTGAGCAGTTCTTC	CAWKTSGGAAEQFF
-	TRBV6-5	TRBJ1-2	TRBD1	TGTGCCAGCAGTTACGGGACAGTCGAGTATGGCTACACCTTC	CASSYGTVEYGYTF
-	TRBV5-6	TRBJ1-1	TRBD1	TGTGCCAGCAGCCCTTTGGGACAGGGGGACACTGAAGCTTTCTTT	CASSPLGQGDTEAFF
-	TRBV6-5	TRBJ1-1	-	TGTGCCAGCAGTTTCCCACTACTGGCCCTGAACACTGAAGCTTTCTTT	CASSFPLLALNTEAFF
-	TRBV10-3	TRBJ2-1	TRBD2	TGTGCCATCAGCATCTACGGGGGGTCCTACAATGAGCAGTTCTTC	CAISIYGGSYNEQFF
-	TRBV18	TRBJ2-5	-	TGTGCCAGCTCACCCATCAGAATCCAAGAGACCCAGTACTTC	CASSPIRIQETQYF
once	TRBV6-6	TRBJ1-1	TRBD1	TGTGCCAGCAGTTACTGGGGGACAGGCTCCGCTGAAGCTTTCTTT	CASSYWGTGSAEAFF
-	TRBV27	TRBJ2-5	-	TGTGCCAGCAGTCCGGAGTACCTAGAGACCCAGTACTTC	CASSPEYLETQYF
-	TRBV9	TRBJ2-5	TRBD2	TGTGCCAGCAGCGTAGTAGCGGGGGGGCTGGGGGAGACCCAGTACTTC	CASSVVAGGLGETQYF
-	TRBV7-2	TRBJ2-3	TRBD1	TGTGCCAGCAGCTTAGGGATCGGACAGGGGCCAGATACGCAGTATTTT	CASSLGIGQGPDTQYF
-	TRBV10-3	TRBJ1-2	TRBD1	TGTGCCATCAGTACGACAGGGGGCGATGTCTATGGCTACACCTTC	CAISTTGGDVYGYTF
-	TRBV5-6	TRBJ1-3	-	TGTGCCAGCAGCCCCCTCAGGGACTCTGGAAACACCATATATTTT	CASSPLRDSGNTIYF
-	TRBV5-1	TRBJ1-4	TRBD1	TGCGCCAGCGGGCAACAGGGGAATGAAAAACTGTTTTTT	CASGQQGNEKLFF
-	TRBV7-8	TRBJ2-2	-	TGTGCCAGCAGCTCCAGGGGCACCGGGGAGCTGTTTTTT	CASSSRGTGELFF
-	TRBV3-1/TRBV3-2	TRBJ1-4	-	TGTGCCAGCAGCCGGCTTCATGAAAAACTGTTTTTT	CASSRLHEKLFF
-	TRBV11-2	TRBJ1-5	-	TGTGCCAGCAGCCCCATGTCCAATCAGCCCCAGCATTTT	CASSPMSNQPQHF
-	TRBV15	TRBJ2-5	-	TGTGCCACCAGCAGAGACCTGGACAGTAGCAAAGAGACCCAGTACTTC	CATSRDLDSSKETQYF
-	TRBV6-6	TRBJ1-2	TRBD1	TGTGCCAGCAGTTTCCGGGACAGGGGGCTGGATGGCTACACCTTC	CASSFRDRGLDGYTF
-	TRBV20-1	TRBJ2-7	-	TGCAGTGCTAGGGCCGCATACGAGCAGTACTTC	CSARAAYEQYF
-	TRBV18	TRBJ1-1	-	TGTGCCAGCACACCCACCGAGTACACTGAAGCTTTCTTT	CASTPTEYTEAFF
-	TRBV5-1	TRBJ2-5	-	TGCGCCAGCAGCTTGGGACAGGATGAGACCCAGTACTTC	CASSLGQDETQYF
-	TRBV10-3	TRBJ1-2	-	TGTGCCATCAGTAGACAGAGCGCTAACTATGGCTACACCTTC	CAISRQSANYGYTF
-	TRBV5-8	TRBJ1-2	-	TGTGCCAGCAGCTTGAGGCAGGTGGCGGGCCTTTGGGGCTACACCTTC	CASSLRQVAGLWGYTF
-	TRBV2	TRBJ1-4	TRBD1	TGTGCCAGCAGAGACCCTGGGACAGGACCTTTTTTT	CASRDPGTGPFF
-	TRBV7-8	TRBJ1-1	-	TGTGCCAGCAGCTTAGCGCGGGGGGGCCCAATGAACACTGAAGCTTTCTTT	CASSLARGGPMNTEAFF
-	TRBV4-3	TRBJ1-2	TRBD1	TGCGCCAGCAGCCAAACCTCCTCCCCGACAGGGGGCTTCTATGGCTACACCTTC	CASSQTSSPTGGFYGYTF
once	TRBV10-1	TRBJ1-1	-	TGCGCCAGCAGTGCGACGGACGGCGGGAGTGGGACTGAAGCTTTCTTT	CASSATDGGSGTEAFF
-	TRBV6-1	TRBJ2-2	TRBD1	TGTGCCAGCAGTGAAGCGGGACAGGGGAACACCGGGGAGCTGTTTTTT	CASSEAGQGNTGELFF
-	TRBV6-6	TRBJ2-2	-	TGTGCCAGCAGTGTAGGACAAGGAAGGTTAGGCGGGGAGCTGTTTTTT	CASSVGQGRLGGELFF
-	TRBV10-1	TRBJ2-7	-	TGCGCCAGCAGCCAGGGGGGAAGACCCTACGAGCAGTACTTC	CASSQGGRPYEQYF
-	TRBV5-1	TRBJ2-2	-	TGCGCCAGCAGCCCTCAGGGTAACACCGGGGAGCTGTTTTTT	CASSPQGNTGELFF
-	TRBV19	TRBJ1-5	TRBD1	TGTGCCAGTAGTATAGTAGGGTACAGGGGGAATCAGCCCCAGCATTTT	CASSIVGYRGNQPQHF
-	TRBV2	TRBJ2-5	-	TGTGCCAGCAATTTACAGGGCCGAGAAGAGACCCAGTACTTC	CASNLQGREETQYF
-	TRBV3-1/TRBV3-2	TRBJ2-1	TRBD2	TGTGCCAGCAGCCTAATTAGCGGGTCAACTTCCTACAATGAGCAGTTCTTC	CASSLISGSTSYNEQFF
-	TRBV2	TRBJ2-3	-	TGTGCCACCCAGGAGGGACTCGTCTTAGATACGCAGTATTTT	CATQEGLVLDTQYF
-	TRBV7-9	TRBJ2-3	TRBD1	TGTGCCAGCAGCCGGACAGGGGCAGGGGATACGCAGTATTTT	CASSRTGAGDTQYF
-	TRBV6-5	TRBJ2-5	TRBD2	TGTGCCAGCCGTAGCGGGGGGCACCAAGAGACCCAGTACTTC	CASRSGGHQETQYF
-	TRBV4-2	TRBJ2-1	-	TGTGCCAGCAGCCAGGCCCTCGCAGGGGGGCGGGGTAGCTCCTACAATGAGCAGTTCTTC	CASSQALAGGRGSSYNEQFF
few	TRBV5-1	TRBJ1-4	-	TGCGCCAGCAGCTTGGCGGCGGCTCCGGGTAATGAAAAACTGTTTTTT	CASSLAAAPGNEKLFF
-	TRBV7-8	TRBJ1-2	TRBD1	TGTGCCAGCAGCCAGGACAGGGGGGCCGATGGCTACACCTTC	CASSQDRGADGYTF
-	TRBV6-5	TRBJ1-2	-	TGTGCCAGCAGAGCCGGGAGCTTCCCTTCCACCTTC	CASRAGSFPSTF
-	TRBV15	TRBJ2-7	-	TGTGCCACCAGCAGAGCGGGGAACAACGAGCAGTACTTC	CATSRAGNNEQYF
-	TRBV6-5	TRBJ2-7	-	TGTGCCAGCAGTAGGGGCTACGAGCAGTACTTC	CASSRGYEQYF
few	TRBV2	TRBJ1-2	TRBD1	TGTGCCAGTGGGACAGGGCCCAACTATGGCTACACCTTC	CASGTGPNYGYTF
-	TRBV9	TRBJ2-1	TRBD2	TGTGCCAGCAGCGTCCGACTAGCGGGGGTAGACAATGAGCAGTTCTTC	CASSVRLAGVDNEQFF